This T cell receptor beta chain was found in a study of T-cell reconstitution after alpha-beta-depleted transplantation in children. Trimming cost V 11 bases and J 3 bases, with 13 bases left between them. Looked up from germline, CDR1 is WSHSY and CDR2 is SAAADI. There are 13 residues in the CDR3. Unique molecular identifiers were incorporated into the prepared TCRbeta library. In TCRdb, the PCR reads were re-called with MiXCR into one record per CDR3 protein. This table holds under 450,000 distinct CDR3 sequences, 10% to 15% found once. The receptor's source is a human donor who donated a stem cell graft to a child with Fanconi anemia. The gene calls are TRBV10-2 and TRBJ2-2, with D tentatively TRBD2 (5 bases). The sample in question was PBMCs, obtained from the stem cell graft. CDR3 in DNA: TGCGCCGGACTGGACCCCCACACCGGGGAGCTGTTTTTT. Translating it yields CAGLDPHTGELFF.